This T cell receptor beta chain comes out of a study of CD8+ T cells in alopecia areata. Across the study: Dosing with tofacitinib proceeded for 6 to 18 months, followed by 6 months off drug. The authors scored treated patients' severity by affected scalp percentage.

Treatment meaning: oral pan-JAK inhibitor, 5-10 mg twice daily. Peripheral blood and lesional scalp punch biopsies were taken from alopecia areata patients. Extraction and reverse transcription of RNA yielded cDNA as the sequencing template. This table comes from immunoSEQ multiplex PCR, and its TCRdb copy is limited to in-frame clones, with some not included. The sample shows 90,000 to 100,000 clones, around 60% of them seen only once. CDR3 size: 13 residues. Germline CDR1 MRHNA, CDR2 SNTAGT. V lost 3 bases and J lost 0, with 5 bases in between. The TCR was taken from a human donor with alopecia areata. V gene TRBV6-4 combines with J gene TRBJ1-2; no reliable D call. The input for sequencing was CD8+ T cells sorted from blood, taken at week 4, from a patient treated with tofacitinib. DNA for the CDR3: TGTGCCAGCAGTGAGGGCTCTAACTATGGCTACACCTTC. Translating it yields CASSEGSNYGYTF.